In its sample, the clone carrying this T cell receptor beta chain was seen a few times. The antigen is unknown. These data are taken from a study of cytomegalovirus exposure and HLA in healthy donors. General study findings and limits: Later analysis demonstrated an association between a missense DCLRE1C variant and TCR beta V- and J-gene trimming.

A multiplex PCR was run with 60 Vbeta primers and 13 Jbeta primers. Sequenced by immunoSEQ multiplex PCR; TCRdb stores in-frame clones only, minus some. The sample lists around 130,000 clones, approximately 80% occurring once. In germline, CDR1 is LNHDA, CDR2 SQIVND (reference sequence). The CDR3 has 16 amino acids. The V gene end was trimmed by 3 bases and the J gene end by 3 bases; junction bases not matched to a gene: 5. This clonotype was obtained from a young man in good health and CMV-seropositive. Sequenced: PBMCs. The chain couples TRBV19 to TRBJ2-7; 13 bases map to TRBD2. The CDR3 protein is CASSISGTSGVYEQYF. CDR3 DNA sequence: TGTGCCAGTAGTATCTCCGGGACTAGCGGGGTCTACGAGCAGTACTTC. The variable domain in full, with the rest retrieved from reference TRBV19 and TRBJ2-7, is DGGITQSPKYLFRKEGQNVTLSCEQNLNHDAMYWYRQDPGQGLRLIYYSQIVNDFQKGDIAEGYSVSREKKESFPLTVTSAQKNPTAFYLCASSISGTSGVYEQYFGPGTRLTVT.